A selection of T cell receptor beta chains follows, all from one sample in a study of human T cells and chemical hapten exposure. TCRdb reprocessed the RACE reads via MiXCR and lists one record per CDR3 protein. The profile shows approximately 100,000 distinct CDR3 sequences, roughly 9.6% of them singletons. The starting material was whole blood, obtained in connection with sensitization to the hapten diphenylcyclopropenone (DPC). Source of these receptors: a woman between 40 and 55 years old with alopecia areata. Some clones in this sample may be carry-over from other donors' samples. The conserved cysteine and the conserved F or W are not part of the CDR3 here. Each record gives: J gene, V gene, CDR3 protein.

TRBJ2-3	TRBV10-2	ASSAWRAGTDTQY
TRBJ2-3	TRBV28	ASSLWGTAQLGDTQY
TRBJ1-1	TRBV6-5	ASRGRGAGGTEAF
TRBJ2-1	TRBV6-5	ASRNLAGTGNEQF
TRBJ1-5	TRBV30	AWSPREVQMSNQPQH
TRBJ1-1	TRBV9	ASSLGATGPAF
TRBJ2-7	TRBV19	ASSPRFAKQDLGFHYEQY
TRBJ2-1	TRBV19	ASSPDRGLLNEQF
TRBJ2-5	TRBV2	ASSNGGGEETQY
TRBJ2-7	TRBV20-1	SARDLGAGYTYEQY
TRBJ1-4	TRBV7-9	ASSVLNFGANEKLF
TRBJ1-5	TRBV20-1	SARTGSGNQPQH